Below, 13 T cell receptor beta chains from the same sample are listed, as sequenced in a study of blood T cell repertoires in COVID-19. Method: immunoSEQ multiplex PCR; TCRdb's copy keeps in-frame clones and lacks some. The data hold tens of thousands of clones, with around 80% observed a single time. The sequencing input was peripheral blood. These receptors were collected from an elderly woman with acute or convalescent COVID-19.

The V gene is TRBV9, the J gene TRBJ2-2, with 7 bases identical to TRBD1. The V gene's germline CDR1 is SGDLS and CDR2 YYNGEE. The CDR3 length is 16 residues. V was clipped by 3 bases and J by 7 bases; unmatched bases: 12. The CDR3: CASSGPTGFFVGELFF. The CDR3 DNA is TGTGCCAGCAGCGGACCGACAGGGTTTTTTGTCGGGGAGCTGTTTTTT.

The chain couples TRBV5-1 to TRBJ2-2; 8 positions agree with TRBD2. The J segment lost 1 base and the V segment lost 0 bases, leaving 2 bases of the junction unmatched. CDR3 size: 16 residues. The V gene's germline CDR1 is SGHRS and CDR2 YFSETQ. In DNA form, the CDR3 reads TGCGCCAGCAGCTTGGGCCTAGCGGGGAACACCGGGGAGCTGTTTTTT. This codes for CASSLGLAGNTGELFF.

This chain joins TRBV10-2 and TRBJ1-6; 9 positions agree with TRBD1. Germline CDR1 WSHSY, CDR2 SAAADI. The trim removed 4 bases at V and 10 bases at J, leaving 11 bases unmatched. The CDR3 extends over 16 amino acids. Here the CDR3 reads CASSVSGQGGLSPLHF. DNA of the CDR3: TGCGCCAGCAGTGTCTCGGGACAGGGAGGGTTGTCACCCCTCCACTTT.

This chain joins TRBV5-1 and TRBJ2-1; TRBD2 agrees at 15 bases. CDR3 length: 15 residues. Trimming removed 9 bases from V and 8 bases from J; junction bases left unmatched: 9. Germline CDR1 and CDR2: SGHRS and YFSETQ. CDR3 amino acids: CATGLAGGRLDEQFF. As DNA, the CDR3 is TGCGCCACCGGACTAGCGGGGGGGCGTTTGGATGAGCAGTTCTTC.

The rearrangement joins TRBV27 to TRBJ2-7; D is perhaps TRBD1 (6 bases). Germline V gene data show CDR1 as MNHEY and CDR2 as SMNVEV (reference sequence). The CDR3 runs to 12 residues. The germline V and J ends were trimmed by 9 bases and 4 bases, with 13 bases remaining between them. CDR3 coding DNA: TGTGCCAGTCGAGGGGGTTTATACGAGCAGTACTTC. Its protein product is CASRGGLYEQYF.

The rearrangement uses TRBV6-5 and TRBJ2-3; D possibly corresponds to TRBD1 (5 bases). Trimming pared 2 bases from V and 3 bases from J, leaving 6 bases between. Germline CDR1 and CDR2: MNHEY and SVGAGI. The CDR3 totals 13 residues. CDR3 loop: CASSYRGTDTQYF. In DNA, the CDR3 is TGTGCCAGCAGTTACAGGGGAACAGATACGCAGTATTTT.

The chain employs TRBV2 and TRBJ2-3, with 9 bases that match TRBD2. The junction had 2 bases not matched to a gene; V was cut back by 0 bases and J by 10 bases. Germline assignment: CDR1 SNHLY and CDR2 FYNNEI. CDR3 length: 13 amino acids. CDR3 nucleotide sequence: TGTGCCAGCAGTGAAGCGGCGGGAGGGCCGCAGTATTTT. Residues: CASSEAAGGPQYF.

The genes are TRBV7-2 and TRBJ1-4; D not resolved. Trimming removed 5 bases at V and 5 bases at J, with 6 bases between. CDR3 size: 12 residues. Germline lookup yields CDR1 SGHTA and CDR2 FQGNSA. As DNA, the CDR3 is TGTGCCAGCAGCCGTCAGAATGAAAAACTGTTTTTT. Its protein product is CASSRQNEKLFF.

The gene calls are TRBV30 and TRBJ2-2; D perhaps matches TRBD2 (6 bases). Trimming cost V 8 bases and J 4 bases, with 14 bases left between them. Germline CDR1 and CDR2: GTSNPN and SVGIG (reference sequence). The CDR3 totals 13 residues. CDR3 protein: CATRLGPTGELFF. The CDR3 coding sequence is TGTGCCACAAGACTAGGCCCCACCGGGGAGCTGTTTTTT.

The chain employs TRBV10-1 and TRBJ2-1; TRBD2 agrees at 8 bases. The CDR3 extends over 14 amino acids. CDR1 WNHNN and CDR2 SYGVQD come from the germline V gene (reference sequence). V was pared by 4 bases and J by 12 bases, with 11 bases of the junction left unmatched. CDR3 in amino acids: CASSARGGAKRQFF. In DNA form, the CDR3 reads TGCGCCAGCAGTGCCCGGGGGGGGGCTAAACGGCAGTTCTTC.

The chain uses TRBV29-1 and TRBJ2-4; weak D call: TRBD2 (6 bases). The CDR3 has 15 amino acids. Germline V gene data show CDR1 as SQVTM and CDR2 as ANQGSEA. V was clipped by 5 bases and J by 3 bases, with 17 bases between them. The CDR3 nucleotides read TGCAGCGTTATGAAGGCGGGACTGGGCAAAAACATTCAGTACTTC. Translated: CSVMKAGLGKNIQYF.

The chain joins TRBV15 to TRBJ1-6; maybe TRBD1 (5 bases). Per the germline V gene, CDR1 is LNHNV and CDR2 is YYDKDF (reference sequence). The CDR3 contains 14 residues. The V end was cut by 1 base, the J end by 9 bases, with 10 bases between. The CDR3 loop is CATSRGGGTSPLHF. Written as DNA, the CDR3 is TGTGCCACCAGCAGAGGGGGGGGTACTTCACCCCTCCACTTT.

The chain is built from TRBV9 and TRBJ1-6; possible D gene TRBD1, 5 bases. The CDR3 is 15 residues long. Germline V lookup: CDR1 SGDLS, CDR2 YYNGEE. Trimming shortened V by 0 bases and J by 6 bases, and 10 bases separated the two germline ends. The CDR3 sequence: CASSVAGGPNSPLHF. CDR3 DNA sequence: TGTGCCAGCAGCGTAGCCGGGGGACCTAATTCACCCCTCCACTTT.